This T cell receptor (beta chain) was recovered during a study of blood T cell repertoires in COVID-19. For the study at large: T cells, B-cell-depleted T cells, or PBMCs supplied cDNA or gDNA.

Original data processing: Amplification of reference gene primers was used by the study to estimate nucleated cell counts. Sequencing used immunoSEQ multiplex PCR; TCRdb keeps in-frame clones, though not all of them. V, J and clone size are taken as reported in that table, and D and trimming were inferred from the DNA itself. The table lists approximately 190,000 clones, approximately 84% of them singletons. The CDR3 runs to 11 residues. Germline lookup yields CDR1 LNHDA and CDR2 SQIVND (reference sequence). A remark on this clone: At one end, the junction sequence differs from germline, possibly due to a read error.

Sequenced sample: peripheral blood. The chain employs TRBV19 and TRBJ2-1; D perhaps matches TRBD1 (7 bases). This receptor was identified in a woman in her 70s with active or convalescent COVID-19. This CDR3 reads CASGGGLEQFF. CDR3 sequence (DNA): TGTGCCAGTGGAGGGGGCCTCGAGCAATTCTTC.